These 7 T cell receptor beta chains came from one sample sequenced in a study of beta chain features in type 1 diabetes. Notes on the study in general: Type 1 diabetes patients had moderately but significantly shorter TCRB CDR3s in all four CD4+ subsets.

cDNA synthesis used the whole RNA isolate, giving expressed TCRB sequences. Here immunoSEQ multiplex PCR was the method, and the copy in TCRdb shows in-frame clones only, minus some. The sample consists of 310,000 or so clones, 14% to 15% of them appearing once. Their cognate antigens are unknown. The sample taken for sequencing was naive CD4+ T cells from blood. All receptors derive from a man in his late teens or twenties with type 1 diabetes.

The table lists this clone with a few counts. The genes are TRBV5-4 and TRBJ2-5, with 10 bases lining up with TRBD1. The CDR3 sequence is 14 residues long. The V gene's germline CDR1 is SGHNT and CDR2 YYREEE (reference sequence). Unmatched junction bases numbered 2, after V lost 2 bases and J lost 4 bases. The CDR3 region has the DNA TGTGCCAGCAGCTTCCGGGACAGGGGAGAGACCCAGTACTTC. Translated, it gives CASSFRDRGETQYF.

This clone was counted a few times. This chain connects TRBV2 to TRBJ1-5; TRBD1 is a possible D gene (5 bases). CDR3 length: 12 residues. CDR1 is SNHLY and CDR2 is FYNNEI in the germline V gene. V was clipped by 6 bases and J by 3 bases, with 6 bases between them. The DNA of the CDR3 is TGTGCCAGCAGACAGGCCAATCAGCCCCAGCATTTT. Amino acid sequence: CASRQANQPQHF.

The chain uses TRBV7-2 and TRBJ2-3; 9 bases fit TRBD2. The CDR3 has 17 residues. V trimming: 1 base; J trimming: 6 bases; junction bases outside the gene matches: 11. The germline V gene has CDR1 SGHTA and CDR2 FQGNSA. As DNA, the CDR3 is TGTGCCAGCAGCTTAGGTTTCTCTAGCGGGGCTGGGGATACGCAGTATTTT. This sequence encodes CASSLGFSSGAGDTQYF.

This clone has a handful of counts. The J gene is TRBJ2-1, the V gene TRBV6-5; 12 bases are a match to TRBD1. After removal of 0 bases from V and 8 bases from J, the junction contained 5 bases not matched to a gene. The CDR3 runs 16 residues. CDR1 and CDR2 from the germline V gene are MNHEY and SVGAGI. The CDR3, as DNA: TGTGCCAGCAGTTACTCGGGGACAGGGGGCCGACATGAGCAGTTCTTC. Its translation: CASSYSGTGGRHEQFF.

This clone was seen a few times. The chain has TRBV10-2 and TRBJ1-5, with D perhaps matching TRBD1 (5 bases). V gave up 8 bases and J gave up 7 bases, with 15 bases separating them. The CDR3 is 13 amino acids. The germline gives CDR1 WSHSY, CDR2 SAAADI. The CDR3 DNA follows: TGCGCCAGCTCCCCCCAGGGAGGCCAGCCCCAGCATTTT. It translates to CASSPQGGQPQHF.

CDR3 sequence (DNA): TGTGCCAGCAGTGAAGGAACGGGAGTTATGAATGAGCAGTTCTTC. Amino acids: CASSEGTGVMNEQFF. The chain is built from TRBV2 and TRBJ2-1, with D possibly being TRBD2 (6 bases). Germline V gene sequence: CDR1 SNHLY, CDR2 FYNNEI. V gave up 1 base and J gave up 7 bases, with 14 bases separating them. The CDR3 is 15 amino acids.

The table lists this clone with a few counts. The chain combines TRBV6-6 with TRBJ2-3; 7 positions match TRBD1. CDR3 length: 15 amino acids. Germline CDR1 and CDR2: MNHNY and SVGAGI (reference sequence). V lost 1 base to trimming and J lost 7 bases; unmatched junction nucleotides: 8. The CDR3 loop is CASSYLLGQDHTQYF. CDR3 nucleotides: TGTGCCAGCAGTTACTTACTAGGACAGGACCATACGCAGTATTTT.